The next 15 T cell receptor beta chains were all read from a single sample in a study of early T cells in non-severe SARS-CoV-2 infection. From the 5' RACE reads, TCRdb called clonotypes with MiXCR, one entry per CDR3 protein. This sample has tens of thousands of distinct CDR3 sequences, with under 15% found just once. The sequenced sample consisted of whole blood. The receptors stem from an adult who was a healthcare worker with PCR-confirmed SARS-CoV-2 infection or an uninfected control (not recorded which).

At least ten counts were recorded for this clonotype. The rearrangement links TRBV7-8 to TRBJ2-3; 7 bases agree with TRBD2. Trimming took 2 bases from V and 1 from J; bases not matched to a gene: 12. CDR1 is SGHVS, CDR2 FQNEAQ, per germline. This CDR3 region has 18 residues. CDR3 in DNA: TGTGCCAGCAGCTTATTAATCGGGAGTGGGGGGGGCACAGATACGCAGTATTTT. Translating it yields CASSLLIGSGGGTDTQYF. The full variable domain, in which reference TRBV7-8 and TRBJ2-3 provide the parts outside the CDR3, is GAGVSQSPRYKVAKRGQDVALRCDPISGHVSLFWYQQALGQGPEFLTYFQNEAQLDKSGLPSDRFFAERPEGSVSTLKIQRTQQEDSAVYLCASSLLIGSGGGTDTQYFGPGTRLTVL.

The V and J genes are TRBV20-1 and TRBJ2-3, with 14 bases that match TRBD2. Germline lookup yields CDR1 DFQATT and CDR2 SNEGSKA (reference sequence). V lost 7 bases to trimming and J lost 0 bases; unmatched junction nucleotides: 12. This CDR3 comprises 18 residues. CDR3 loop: CSVDGLAGGPTSTDTQYF. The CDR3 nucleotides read TGCAGTGTAGATGGACTAGCGGGGGGCCCGACCAGCACAGATACGCAGTATTTT.

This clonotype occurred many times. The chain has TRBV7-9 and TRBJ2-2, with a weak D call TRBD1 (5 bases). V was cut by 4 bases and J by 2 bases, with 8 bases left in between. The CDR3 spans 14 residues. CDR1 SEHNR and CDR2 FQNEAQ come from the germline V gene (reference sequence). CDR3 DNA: TGTGCCAGCAGCTATAGGGGTAACACCGGGGAGCTGTTTTTT. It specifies CASSYRGNTGELFF.

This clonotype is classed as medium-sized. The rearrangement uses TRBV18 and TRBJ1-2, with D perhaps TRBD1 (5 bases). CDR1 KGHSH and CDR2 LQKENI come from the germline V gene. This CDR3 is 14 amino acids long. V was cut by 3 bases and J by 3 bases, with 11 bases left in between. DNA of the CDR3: TGTGCCAGCTCACCTAACGACAGAGACTATGGCTACACCTTC. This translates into CASSPNDRDYGYTF.

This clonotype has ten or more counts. CDR3 nucleotides: TGTGCCAGCAGCGAGGGGACAGCTTCTTCCTCCTACGAGCAGTACTTC. It is translated as CASSEGTASSSYEQYF. The chain is built from TRBV9 and TRBJ2-7; the match to TRBD1 covers 7 bases. Trimming removed 3 bases from V and 0 bases from J; junction bases left unmatched: 9. Germline V gene sequence: CDR1 SGDLS, CDR2 YYNGEE. The CDR3 spans 16 residues.

The CDR3 reads CASLRVPVTYEQYF. The CDR3 DNA is TGTGCCAGCCTCAGAGTCCCGGTAACCTACGAGCAGTACTTC. This sequence joins TRBV21-1 and TRBJ2-7; the table's D call, TRBD2, was not checked against the DNA. TRBV21-1 is an annotated pseudogene. The CDR3 is 14 amino acids.

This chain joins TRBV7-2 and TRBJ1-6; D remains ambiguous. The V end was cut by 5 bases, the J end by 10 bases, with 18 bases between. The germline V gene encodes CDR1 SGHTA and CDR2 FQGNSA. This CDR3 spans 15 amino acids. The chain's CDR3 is CASSPFVANSSPLHF. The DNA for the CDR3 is TGTGCCAGCAGCCCCTTCGTGGCGAATAGCTCACCCCTCCACTTT. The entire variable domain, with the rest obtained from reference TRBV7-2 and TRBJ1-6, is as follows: GAGVSQSPSNKVTEKGKDVELRCDPISGHTALYWYRQSLGQGLEFLIYFQGNSAPDKSGLPSDRFSAERTGGSVSTLTIQRTQQEDSAVYLCASSPFVANSSPLHFGNGTRLTVT.

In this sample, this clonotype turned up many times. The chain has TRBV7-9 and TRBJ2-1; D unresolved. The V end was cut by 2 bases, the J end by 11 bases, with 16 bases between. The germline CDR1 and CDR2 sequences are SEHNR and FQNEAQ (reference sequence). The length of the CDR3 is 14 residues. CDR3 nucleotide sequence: TGTGCCAGCAGCTTAATATTGGGTGCCCCAAAGCAGTTCTTC. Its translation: CASSLILGAPKQFF. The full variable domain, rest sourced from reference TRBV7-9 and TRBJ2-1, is DTGVSQNPRHKITKRGQNVTFRCDPISEHNRLYWYRQTLGQGPEFLTYFQNEAQLEKSRLLSDRFSAERPKGSFSTLEIQRTEQGDSAMYLCASSLILGAPKQFFGPGTRLTVL.

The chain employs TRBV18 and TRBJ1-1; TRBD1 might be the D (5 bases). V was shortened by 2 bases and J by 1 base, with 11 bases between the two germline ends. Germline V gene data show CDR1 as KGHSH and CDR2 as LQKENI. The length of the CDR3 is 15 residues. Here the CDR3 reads CASSPVDSENTEAFF. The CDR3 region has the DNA TGTGCCAGCTCACCAGTCGACAGCGAGAACACTGAAGCTTTCTTT.

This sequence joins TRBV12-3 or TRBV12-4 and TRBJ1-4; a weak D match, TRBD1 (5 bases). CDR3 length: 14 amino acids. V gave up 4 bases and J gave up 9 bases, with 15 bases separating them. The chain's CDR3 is CASSWTEGRKKLFF. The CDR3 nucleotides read TGTGCCAGCAGTTGGACCGAGGGGCGGAAAAAACTGTTTTTT.

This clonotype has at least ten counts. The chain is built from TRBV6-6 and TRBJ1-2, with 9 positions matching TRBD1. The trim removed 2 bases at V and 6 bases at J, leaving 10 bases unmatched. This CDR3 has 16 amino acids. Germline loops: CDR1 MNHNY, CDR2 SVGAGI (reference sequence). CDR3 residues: CASSYGTGILADGYTF. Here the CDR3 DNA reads TGTGCCAGCAGTTACGGGACAGGGATCCTCGCGGATGGCTACACCTTC.

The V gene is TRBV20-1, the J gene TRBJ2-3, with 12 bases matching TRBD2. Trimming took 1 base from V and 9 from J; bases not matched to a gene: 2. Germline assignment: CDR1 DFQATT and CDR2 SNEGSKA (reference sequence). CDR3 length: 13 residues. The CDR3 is CSARAGLAGTQYF. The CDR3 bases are TGCAGTGCTAGAGCGGGACTAGCGGGCACGCAGTATTTT.

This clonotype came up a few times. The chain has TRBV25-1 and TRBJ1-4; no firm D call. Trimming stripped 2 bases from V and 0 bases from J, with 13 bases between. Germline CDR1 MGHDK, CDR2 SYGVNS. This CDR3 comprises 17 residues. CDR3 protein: CASSEVYGKATNEKLFF. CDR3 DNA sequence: TGTGCCAGCAGTGAAGTTTATGGCAAAGCAACTAATGAAAAACTGTTTTTT.

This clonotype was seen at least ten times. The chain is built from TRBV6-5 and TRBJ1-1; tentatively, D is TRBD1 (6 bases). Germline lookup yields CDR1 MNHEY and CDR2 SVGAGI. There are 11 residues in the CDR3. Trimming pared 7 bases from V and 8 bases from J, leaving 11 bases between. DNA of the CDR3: TGTGCCAGCAACTCCGGGACAGAAGCTTTCTTT. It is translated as CASNSGTEAFF.

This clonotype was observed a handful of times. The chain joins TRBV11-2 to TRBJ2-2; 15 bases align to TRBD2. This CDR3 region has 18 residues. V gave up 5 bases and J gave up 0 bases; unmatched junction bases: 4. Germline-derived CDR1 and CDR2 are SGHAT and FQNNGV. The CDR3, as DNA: TGTGCCAGCAGCAACGGACTAGCGGGAGGGGCGAACACCGGGGAGCTGTTTTTT. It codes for CASSNGLAGGANTGELFF.